The 18 T cell receptor beta chains given below trace back to one sample, sequenced in a study of T-cell memory formation after mild COVID-19. TCRdb redid the calling of the 5' RACE reads with MiXCR, one entry per CDR3 protein. The data contain a few hundred thousand distinct CDR3 sequences, under 20% of them singletons. The material sequenced was PBMCs or a T cell subset sorted from them (not recorded which). All receptors come from a man younger than 35 who had mild COVID-19 (a few samples of this study predate the infection). Cell type and time point are not known.

This clonotype was counted a few times. The chain links TRBV6-5 to TRBJ2-2; the D is unclear. Trimming removed 2 bases from V and 5 bases from J, with 12 bases in between. This CDR3 has 15 amino acids. Germline V gives CDR1 MNHEY, CDR2 SVGAGI. CDR3 in amino acids: CASSYKVPPTGELFF. DNA for the CDR3: TGTGCCAGCAGTTACAAAGTACCCCCGACCGGGGAGCTGTTTTTT.

This clonotype was counted between two and nine times. V usage is TRBV7-9 and J usage is TRBJ2-5; D perhaps matches TRBD1 (5 bases). Germline CDR1 is SEHNR and CDR2 is FQNEAQ (reference sequence). The V gene lost 0 bases and the J gene lost 1 base, with 9 bases spanning the gap. CDR3 size: 15 residues. Here the CDR3 DNA reads TGTGCCAGCAGCTTAGCCCCAGGGCCCCAAGAGACCCAGTACTTC. It specifies CASSLAPGPQETQYF.

The chain has TRBV9 and TRBJ2-3; 10 bases map to TRBD2. Germline V gene sequence: CDR1 SGDLS, CDR2 YYNGEE. This CDR3 contains 16 residues. J lost 4 bases, V lost 3 bases, and 8 bases had no gene match. CDR3: CASSDHERGGSDTQYF. CDR3 in DNA: TGTGCCAGCAGCGACCACGAGCGGGGGGGATCAGATACGCAGTATTTT.

CDR3 nucleotide sequence: TGTGCCAGCAGCCGCCGCTCCTATAATTCACCCCTCCACTTT. Translating it yields CASSRRSYNSPLHF. The chain links TRBV3-1 to TRBJ1-6; D unclear. The CDR3 runs to 14 residues. V lost 4 bases and J 0 bases, leaving 4 bases between the germline ends. CDR1 and CDR2 (germline): LGHDT, YNNKEL (reference sequence).

This clonotype was found many times. This chain uses TRBV27 with TRBJ2-5, with D perhaps TRBD1 (6 bases). V dropped 5 bases and J dropped 5 bases, with 15 bases sitting between them. This CDR3 region has 14 residues. CDR1 is MNHEY and CDR2 is SMNVEV in the germline V gene (reference sequence). The CDR3 nucleotides read TGTGCCAGCAGTACCTTCGGACAGATGGAGACCCAGTACTTC. This encodes CASSTFGQMETQYF.

The rearrangement joins TRBV11-2 to TRBJ2-3; TRBD1 is a possible D gene (6 bases). Germline CDR1 reads SGHAT; CDR2 reads FQNNGV. With 4 bases removed from V and 6 bases from J, the gap between germline ends came to 14 bases. The CDR3 length is 14 residues. The CDR3 DNA sequence: TGTGCCAGCAGCTCGGACAGCGCGTCCGATACGCAGTATTTT. This gives the protein CASSSDSASDTQYF.

In its sample, this clonotype was seen a few times. This rearrangement joins TRBV6-2 or TRBV6-3 to TRBJ2-1; TRBD2 aligns across 10 bases. The CDR3 spans 15 residues. CDR1 and CDR2 (germline): MNHEY, SVGEGT. With 4 bases clipped from V and 7 bases from J, the junction kept 7 bases outside the gene matches. The CDR3 sequence is CASSWVAGGGNEQFF. DNA of the CDR3: TGTGCCAGCAGTTGGGTAGCGGGGGGAGGAAATGAGCAGTTCTTC.

The chain couples TRBV20-1 to TRBJ2-7, with 13 bases that match TRBD2. The CDR3 length is 16 residues. Germline V gene sequence: CDR1 DFQATT, CDR2 SNEGSKA (reference sequence). V gave up 3 bases and J gave up 4 bases; unmatched junction bases: 9. CDR3 nucleotides: TGCAGTGCTAGTGGGGTACTAGCGGGGGGGCGGTACGAGCAGTACGTC. Amino acid sequence: CSASGVLAGGRYEQYV.

This clonotype was observed a few times. This chain connects TRBV12-3 or TRBV12-4 to TRBJ1-1; TRBD1 aligns across 12 bases. Germline trimming cut 6 bases from V and 1 base from J; bases unmatched to any gene: 0. CDR3 length: 14 amino acids. The CDR3 DNA follows: TGTGCCAGCAGGGGACAGGGGGCGAACACTGAAGCTTTCTTT. Encoded protein: CASRGQGANTEAFF.

At least ten counts were recorded for this clonotype. The CDR3 protein is CASRPLGEGQDTQYF. DNA for the CDR3: TGTGCCAGCAGACCTCTCGGGGAAGGGCAAGATACGCAGTATTTT. V is TRBV12-3 or TRBV12-4 and J is TRBJ2-3, with D possibly matching TRBD2 (5 bases). The CDR3 extends over 15 amino acids. The ends were cut back, 6 bases at V and 5 bases at J, with 18 bases in the middle.

The rearrangement joins TRBV3-1 to TRBJ1-2; D uncertain. Per germline, CDR1 LGHDT and CDR2 YNNKEL (reference sequence). V was cut by 4 bases and J by 7 bases, with 19 bases left in between. The CDR3 is 15 residues long. The CDR3 is CASSPKTESLLGYTF. CDR3 bases: TGTGCCAGCAGCCCGAAAACGGAGTCACTCCTTGGCTACACCTTC.

The chain links TRBV20-1 to TRBJ2-5, with D perhaps matching TRBD2 (6 bases). With 6 bases removed from V and 7 bases from J, the gap between germline ends came to 21 bases. Germline CDR1 is DFQATT and CDR2 is SNEGSKA (reference sequence). The CDR3 length is 14 residues. The CDR3 loop reads CSAEGTEGSGTQYF. The CDR3 nucleotides read TGCAGTGCCGAAGGGACTGAGGGGTCCGGGACCCAGTACTTC.

This clonotype was observed a few times. The chain recombines TRBV18 with TRBJ1-1; 7 bases align to TRBD1. Germline V gives CDR1 KGHSH, CDR2 LQKENI. V lost 3 bases to trimming and J lost 0 bases; unmatched junction nucleotides: 7. The CDR3 loop spans 16 amino acids. In DNA form, the CDR3 reads TGTGCCAGCTCACCCGGGACAGTGGGGGTGAACACTGAAGCTTTCTTT. Translating gives CASSPGTVGVNTEAFF.

This clonotype was seen a handful of times. The chain joins TRBV10-3 to TRBJ2-5, with D perhaps being TRBD1 or TRBD2 (7 bases each). The CDR3 runs 14 residues. The V gene's germline CDR1 is ENHRY and CDR2 SYGVKD. V lost 5 bases and J 5 bases, leaving 15 bases between the germline ends. In DNA, the CDR3 is TGTGCCATCAGTATGGGGGGGACAGAGGAGACCCAGTACTTC. Amino acids: CAISMGGTEETQYF.

V usage is TRBV20-1 and J usage is TRBJ1-2; D perhaps matches TRBD1 (6 bases). The V gene lost 6 bases and the J gene lost 8 bases, with 22 bases spanning the gap. Germline V CDR1 and CDR2: DFQATT, SNEGSKA (reference sequence). CDR3 length equals 14 residues. The CDR3 region is CSAGRTADTGGYTF. For the CDR3, the DNA is TGCAGTGCAGGACGGACAGCGGACACTGGAGGCTACACCTTC.

The V call is TRBV6-2 or TRBV6-3, the J call TRBJ1-2; D unclear. Germline CDR1 MNHEY, CDR2 SVGEGT. CDR3 length: 12 amino acids. V was shortened by 0 bases and J by 10 bases, with 9 bases between the two germline ends. CDR3 DNA sequence: TGTGCCAGCAGTTACTCGACAAGGGACTACACCTTC. Protein sequence: CASSYSTRDYTF.

The J gene is TRBJ2-3, the V gene TRBV28; TRBD2 matches 8 bases. The V and J ends lost 1 base and 5 bases, in that order; junction bases with no gene match: 8. Looked up from germline, CDR1 is MDHEN and CDR2 is SYDVKM. The CDR3 covers 16 residues. For the CDR3, the DNA is TGTGCCAGCAGTTTATCGGGGGGGACGGGAGAAGATACGCAGTATTTT. Translated: CASSLSGGTGEDTQYF.

This clonotype was found a few times. The rearrangement joins TRBV7-3 to TRBJ2-1; 7 positions match TRBD2. CDR1 is SGHTA, CDR2 FQGTGA, per germline. V was pared by 5 bases and J by 7 bases, with 8 bases of the junction left unmatched. The CDR3 length is 14 residues. The CDR3 reads CASSSGEIGNEQFF. The DNA for the CDR3 is TGTGCCAGCAGCAGCGGGGAGATCGGGAATGAGCAGTTCTTC.